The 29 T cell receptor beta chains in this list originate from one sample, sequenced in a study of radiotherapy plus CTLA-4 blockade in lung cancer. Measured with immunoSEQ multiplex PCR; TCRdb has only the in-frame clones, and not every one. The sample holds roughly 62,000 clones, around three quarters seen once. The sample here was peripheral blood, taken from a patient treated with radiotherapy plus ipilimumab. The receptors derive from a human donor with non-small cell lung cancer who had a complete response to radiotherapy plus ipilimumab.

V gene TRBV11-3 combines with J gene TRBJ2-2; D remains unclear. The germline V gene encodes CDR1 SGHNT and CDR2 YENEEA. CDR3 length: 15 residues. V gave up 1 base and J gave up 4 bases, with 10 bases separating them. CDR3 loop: CASSLGLVTTGELFF. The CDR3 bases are TGTGCCAGCAGCTTAGGGCTAGTCACCACCGGGGAGCTGTTTTTT.

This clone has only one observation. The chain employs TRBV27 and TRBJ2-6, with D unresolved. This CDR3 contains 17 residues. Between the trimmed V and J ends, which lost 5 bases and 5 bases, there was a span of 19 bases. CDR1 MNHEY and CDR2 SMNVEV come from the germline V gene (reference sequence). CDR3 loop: CASSPPPRLHRANVLTF. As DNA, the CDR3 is TGTGCCAGCAGTCCCCCGCCCCGTCTACATAGGGCCAACGTCCTGACTTTC. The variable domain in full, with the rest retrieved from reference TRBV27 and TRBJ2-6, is EAQVTQNPRYLITVTGKKLTVTCSQNMNHEYMSWYRQDPGLGLRQIYYSMNVEVTDKGDVPEGYKVSRKEKRNFPLILESPSPNQTSLYFCASSPPPRLHRANVLTFGAGSRLTVL.

DNA of the CDR3: TGTGCCAGCAGCTTACCCCCACCTGTCTTAGGGGAAGGCAATGAGCAGTTCTTC. Translated: CASSLPPPVLGEGNEQFF. V usage is TRBV11-2 and J usage is TRBJ2-1, with a tentative D call TRBD1 (5 bases). Per germline, CDR1 SGHAT and CDR2 FQNNGV. This CDR3 comprises 18 residues. The germline V and J ends were trimmed by 2 bases and 6 bases, with 23 bases remaining between them.

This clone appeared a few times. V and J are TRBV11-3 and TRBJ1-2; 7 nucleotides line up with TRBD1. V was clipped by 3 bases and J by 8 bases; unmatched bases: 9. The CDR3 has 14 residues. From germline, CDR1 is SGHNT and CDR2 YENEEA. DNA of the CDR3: TGTGCCAGCAGCTTGGCAGGGGGATCTCGGGGCTACACCTTC. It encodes CASSLAGGSRGYTF.

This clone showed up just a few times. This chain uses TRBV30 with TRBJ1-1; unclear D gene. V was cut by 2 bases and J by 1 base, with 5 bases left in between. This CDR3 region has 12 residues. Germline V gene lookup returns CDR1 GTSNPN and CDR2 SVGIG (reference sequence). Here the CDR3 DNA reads TGTGCCTGGAGTAATGGGAACACTGAAGCTTTCTTT. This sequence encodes CAWSNGNTEAFF. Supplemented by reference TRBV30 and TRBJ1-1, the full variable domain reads SQTIHQWPATLVQPVGSPLSLECTVEGTSNPNLYWYRQAAGRGLQLLFYSVGIGQISSEVPQNLSASRPQDRQFILSSKKLLLSDSGFYLCAWSNGNTEAFFGQGTRLTVV.

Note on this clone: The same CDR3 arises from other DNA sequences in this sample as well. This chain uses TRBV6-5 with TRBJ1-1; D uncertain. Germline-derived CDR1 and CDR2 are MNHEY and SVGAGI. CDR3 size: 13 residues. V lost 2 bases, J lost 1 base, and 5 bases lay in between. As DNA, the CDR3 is TGTGCCAGCAGTTACAGAGGGAACACTGAAGCTTTCTTT. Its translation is CASSYRGNTEAFF.

This chain's CDR3 is CASSQDQSDSYGYTF. The CDR3 bases are TGCGCCAGCAGCCAAGATCAGTCAGATTCCTATGGCTACACCTTC. V is TRBV4-3 and J is TRBJ1-2, with no clear D. Germline CDR1 LGHNA, CDR2 YSLEER. V was shortened by 0 bases and J by 4 bases, with 12 bases between the two germline ends. The CDR3 runs to 15 residues.

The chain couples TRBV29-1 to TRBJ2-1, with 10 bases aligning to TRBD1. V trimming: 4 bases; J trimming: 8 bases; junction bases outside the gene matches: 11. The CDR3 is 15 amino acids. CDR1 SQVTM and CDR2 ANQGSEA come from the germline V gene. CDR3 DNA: TGCAGCGTTGGAGGCCAGGGACAGGGGTTCGATGAGCAGTTCTTC. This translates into CSVGGQGQGFDEQFF.

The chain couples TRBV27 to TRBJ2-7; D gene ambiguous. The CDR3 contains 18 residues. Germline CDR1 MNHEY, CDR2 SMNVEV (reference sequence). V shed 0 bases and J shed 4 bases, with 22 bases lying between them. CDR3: CASSLSSTRRNHPYEQYV. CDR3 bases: TGTGCCAGCAGTTTATCCTCGACACGCAGGAACCACCCATACGAGCAGTACGTC.

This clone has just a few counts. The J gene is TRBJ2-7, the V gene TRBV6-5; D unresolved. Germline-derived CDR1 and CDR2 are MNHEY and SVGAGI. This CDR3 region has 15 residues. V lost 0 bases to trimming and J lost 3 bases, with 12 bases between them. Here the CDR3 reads CASSYSERSYYEQYF. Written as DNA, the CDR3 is TGTGCCAGCAGTTACTCTGAAAGATCCTACTACGAGCAGTACTTC.

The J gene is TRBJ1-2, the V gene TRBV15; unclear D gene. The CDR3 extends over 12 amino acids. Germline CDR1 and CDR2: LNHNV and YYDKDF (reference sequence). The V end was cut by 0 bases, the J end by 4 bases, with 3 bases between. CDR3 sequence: CATSREAYGYTF. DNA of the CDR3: TGTGCCACCAGCAGAGAGGCCTATGGCTACACCTTC.

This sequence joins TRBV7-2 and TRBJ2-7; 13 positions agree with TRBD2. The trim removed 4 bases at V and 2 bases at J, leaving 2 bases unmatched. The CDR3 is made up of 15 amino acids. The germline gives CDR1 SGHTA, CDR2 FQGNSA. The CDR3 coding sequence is TGTGCCAGCAGCTCCGGACTAGCGGGGGCCTACGAGCAGTACGTC. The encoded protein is CASSSGLAGAYEQYV.

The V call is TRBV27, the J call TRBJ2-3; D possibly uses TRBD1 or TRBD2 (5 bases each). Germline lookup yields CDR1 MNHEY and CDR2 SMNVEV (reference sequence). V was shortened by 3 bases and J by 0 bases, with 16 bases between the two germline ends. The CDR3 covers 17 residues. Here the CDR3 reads CASSFHGTAPSTDTQYF. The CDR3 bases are TGTGCCAGCAGTTTCCACGGGACCGCCCCTAGCACAGATACGCAGTATTTT.

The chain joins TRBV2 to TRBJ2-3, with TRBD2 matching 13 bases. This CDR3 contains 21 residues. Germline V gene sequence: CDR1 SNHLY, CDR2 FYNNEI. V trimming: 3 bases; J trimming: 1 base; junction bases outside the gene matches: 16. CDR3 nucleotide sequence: TGTGCCAGCAGTGAGGCTTCGCCGGGACTAGCGGGGACCGGGGGCACAGATACGCAGTATTTT. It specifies CASSEASPGLAGTGGTDTQYF.

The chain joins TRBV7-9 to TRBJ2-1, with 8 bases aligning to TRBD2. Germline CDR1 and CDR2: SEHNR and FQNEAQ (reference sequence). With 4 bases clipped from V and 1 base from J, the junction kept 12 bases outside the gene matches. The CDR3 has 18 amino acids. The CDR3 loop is CASSSLGGGYSSYNEQFF. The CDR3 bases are TGTGCCAGCAGCTCACTAGGCGGGGGGTACTCGTCCTACAATGAGCAGTTCTTC.

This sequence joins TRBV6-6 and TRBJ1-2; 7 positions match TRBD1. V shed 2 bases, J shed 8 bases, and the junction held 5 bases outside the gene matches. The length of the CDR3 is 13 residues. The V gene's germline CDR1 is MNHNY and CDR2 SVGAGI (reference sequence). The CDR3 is CASSYDRAGGYTF. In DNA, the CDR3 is TGTGCCAGCAGTTACGACAGGGCTGGCGGCTACACCTTC.

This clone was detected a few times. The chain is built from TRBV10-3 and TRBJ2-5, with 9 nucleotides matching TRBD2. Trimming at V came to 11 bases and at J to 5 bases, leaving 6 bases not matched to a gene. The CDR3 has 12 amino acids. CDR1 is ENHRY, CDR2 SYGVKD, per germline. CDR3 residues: CACGGASETQYF. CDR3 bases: TGTGCCTGCGGGGGGGCTTCCGAGACCCAGTACTTC.

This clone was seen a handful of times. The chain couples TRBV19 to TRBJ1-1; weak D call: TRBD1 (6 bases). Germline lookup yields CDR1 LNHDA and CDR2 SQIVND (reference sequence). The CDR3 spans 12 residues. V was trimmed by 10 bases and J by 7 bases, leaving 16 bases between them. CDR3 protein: CATRIQGREAFF. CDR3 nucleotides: TGTGCCACCAGGATTCAGGGGCGTGAAGCTTTCTTT. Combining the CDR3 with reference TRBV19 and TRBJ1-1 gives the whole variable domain DGGITQSPKYLFRKEGQNVTLSCEQNLNHDAMYWYRQDPGQGLRLIYYSQIVNDFQKGDIAEGYSVSREKKESFPLTVTSAQKNPTAFYLCATRIQGREAFFGQGTRLTVV.

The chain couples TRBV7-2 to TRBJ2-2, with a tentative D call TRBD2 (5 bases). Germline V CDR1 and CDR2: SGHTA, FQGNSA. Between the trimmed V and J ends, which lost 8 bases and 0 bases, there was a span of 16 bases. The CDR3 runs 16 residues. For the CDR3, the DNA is TGTGCCAGCCCCTCGCGGGTAGCAGCGAACACCGGGGAGCTGTTTTTT. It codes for CASPSRVAANTGELFF.

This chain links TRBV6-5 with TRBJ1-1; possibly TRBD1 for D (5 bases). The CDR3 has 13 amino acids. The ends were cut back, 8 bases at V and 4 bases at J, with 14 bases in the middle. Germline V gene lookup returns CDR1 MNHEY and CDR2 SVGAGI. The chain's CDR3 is CASEQGGGTEAFF. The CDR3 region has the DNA TGTGCCAGCGAGCAGGGAGGAGGCACTGAAGCTTTCTTT.

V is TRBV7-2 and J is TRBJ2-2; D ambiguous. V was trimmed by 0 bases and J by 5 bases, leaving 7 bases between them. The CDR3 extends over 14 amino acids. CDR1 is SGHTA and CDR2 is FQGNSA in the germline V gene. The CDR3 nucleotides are TGTGCCAGCAGCTTAGCGCTAGAAACCGGGGAGCTGTTTTTT. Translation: CASSLALETGELFF.

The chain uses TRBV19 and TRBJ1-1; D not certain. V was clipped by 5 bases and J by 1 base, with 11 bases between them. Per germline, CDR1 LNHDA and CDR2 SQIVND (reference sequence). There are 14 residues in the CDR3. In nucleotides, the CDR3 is TGTGCCAGTAGTCGATTTCTAGGGAACACTGAAGCTTTCTTT. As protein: CASSRFLGNTEAFF.

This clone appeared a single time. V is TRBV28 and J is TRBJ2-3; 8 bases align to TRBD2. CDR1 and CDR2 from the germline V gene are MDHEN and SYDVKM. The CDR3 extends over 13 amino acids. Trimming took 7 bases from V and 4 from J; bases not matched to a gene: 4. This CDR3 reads CASNPAGADTQYF. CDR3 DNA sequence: TGTGCCAGCAATCCAGCGGGAGCAGATACGCAGTATTTT.

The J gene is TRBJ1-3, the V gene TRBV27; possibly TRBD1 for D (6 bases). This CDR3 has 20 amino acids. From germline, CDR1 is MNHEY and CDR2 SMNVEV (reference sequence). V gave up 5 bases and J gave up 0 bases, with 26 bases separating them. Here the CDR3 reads CASSTHQSSWGADSGNTIYF. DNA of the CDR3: TGTGCCAGCAGTACACACCAGTCCTCTTGGGGGGCCGACTCTGGAAACACCATATATTTT.

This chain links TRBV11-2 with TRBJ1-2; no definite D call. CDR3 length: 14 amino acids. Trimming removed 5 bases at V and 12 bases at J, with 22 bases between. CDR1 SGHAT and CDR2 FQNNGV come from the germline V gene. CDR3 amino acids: CASSPVKSNHPDTF. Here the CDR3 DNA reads TGTGCCAGCAGCCCCGTAAAAAGTAACCATCCTGACACCTTC.

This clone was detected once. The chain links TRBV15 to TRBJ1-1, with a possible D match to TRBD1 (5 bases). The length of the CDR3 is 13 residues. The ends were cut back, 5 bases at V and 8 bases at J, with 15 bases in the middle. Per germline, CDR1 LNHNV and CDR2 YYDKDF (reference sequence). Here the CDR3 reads CATSGRGALEAFF. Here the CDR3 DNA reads TGTGCCACCAGCGGACGGGGCGCGTTAGAAGCTTTCTTT.

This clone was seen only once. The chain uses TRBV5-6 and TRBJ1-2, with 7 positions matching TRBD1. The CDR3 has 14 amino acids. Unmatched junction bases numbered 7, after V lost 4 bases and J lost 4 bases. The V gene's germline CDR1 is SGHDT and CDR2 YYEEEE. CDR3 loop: CASSSPGTVYGYTF. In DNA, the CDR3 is TGTGCCAGCAGCAGTCCGGGGACAGTCTATGGCTACACCTTC.

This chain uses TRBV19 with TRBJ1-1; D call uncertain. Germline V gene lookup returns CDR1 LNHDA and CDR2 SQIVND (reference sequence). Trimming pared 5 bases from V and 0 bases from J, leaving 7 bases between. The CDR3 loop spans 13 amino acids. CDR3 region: CASSSSMNTEAFF. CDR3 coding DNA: TGTGCCAGTAGTTCCAGTATGAACACTGAAGCTTTCTTT.

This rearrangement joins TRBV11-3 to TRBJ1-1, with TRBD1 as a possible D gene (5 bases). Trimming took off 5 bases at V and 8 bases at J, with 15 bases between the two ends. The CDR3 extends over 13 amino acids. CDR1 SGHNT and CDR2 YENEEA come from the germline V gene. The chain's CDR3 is CASSPTGLGEAFF. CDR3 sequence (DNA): TGTGCCAGCAGCCCGACGGGACTCGGAGAAGCTTTCTTT.